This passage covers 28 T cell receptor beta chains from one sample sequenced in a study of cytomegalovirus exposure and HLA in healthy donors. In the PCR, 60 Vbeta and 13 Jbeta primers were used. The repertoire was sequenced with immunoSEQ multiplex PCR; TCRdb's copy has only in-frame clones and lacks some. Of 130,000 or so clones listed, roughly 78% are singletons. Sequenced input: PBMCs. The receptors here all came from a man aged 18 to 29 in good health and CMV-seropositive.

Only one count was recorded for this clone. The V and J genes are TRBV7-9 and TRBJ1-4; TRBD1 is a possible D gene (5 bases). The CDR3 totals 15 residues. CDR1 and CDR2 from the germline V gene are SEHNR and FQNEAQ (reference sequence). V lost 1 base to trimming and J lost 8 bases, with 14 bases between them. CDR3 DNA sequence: TGTGCCAGCAGCTTAGGCAGGGTGGTAGAGGAAAAACTGTTTTTT. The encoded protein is CASSLGRVVEEKLFF.

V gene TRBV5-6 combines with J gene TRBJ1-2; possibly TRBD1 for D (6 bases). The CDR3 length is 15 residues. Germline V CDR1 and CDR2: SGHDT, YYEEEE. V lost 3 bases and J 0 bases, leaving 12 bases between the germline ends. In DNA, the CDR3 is TGTGCCAGCAGCTGGGCCAGGGGACCTAACTATGGCTACACCTTC. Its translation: CASSWARGPNYGYTF.

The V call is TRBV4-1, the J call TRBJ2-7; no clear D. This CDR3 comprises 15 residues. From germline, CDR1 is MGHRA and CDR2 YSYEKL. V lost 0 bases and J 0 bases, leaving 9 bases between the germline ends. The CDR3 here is CASSQEPASSYEQYF. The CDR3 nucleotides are TGCGCCAGCAGCCAAGAACCAGCGAGCTCCTACGAGCAGTACTTC.

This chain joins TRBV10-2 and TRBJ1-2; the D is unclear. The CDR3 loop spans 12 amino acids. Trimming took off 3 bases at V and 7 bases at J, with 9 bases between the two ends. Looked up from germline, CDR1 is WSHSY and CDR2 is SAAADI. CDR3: CASSDETLGYTF. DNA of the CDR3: TGCGCCAGCAGTGACGAGACTCTTGGCTACACCTTC.

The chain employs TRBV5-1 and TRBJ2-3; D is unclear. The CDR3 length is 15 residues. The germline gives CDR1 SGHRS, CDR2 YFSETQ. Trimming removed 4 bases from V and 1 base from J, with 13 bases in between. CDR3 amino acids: CASSISGLGTDTQYF. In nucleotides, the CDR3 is TGCGCCAGCAGCATATCCGGTTTAGGCACAGATACGCAGTATTTT.

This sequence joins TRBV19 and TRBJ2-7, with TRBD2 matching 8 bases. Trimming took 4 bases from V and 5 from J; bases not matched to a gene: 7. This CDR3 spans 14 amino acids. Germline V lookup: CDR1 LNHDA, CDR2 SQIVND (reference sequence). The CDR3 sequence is CASSTGGLGNEQYF. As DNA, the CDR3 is TGTGCCAGTAGTACTGGGGGACTAGGCAACGAGCAGTACTTC.

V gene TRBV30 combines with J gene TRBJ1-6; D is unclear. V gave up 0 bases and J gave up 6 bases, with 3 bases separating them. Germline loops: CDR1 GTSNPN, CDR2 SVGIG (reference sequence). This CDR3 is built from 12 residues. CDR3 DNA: TGTGCCTGGAGTGTCTTTAATTCACCCCTCCACTTT. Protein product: CAWSVFNSPLHF.

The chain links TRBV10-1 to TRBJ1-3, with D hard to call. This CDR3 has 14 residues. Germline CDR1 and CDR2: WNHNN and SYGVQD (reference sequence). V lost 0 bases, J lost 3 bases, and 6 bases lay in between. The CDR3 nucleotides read TGCGCCAGCAGTGAGTCGACTCGTGGAAACACCATATATTTT. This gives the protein CASSESTRGNTIYF.

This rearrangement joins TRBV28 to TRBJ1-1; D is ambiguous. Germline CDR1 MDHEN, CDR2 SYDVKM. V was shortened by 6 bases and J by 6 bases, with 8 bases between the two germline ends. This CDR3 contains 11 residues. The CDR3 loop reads CASSSSPEAFF. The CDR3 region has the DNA TGTGCCAGCAGCTCCTCCCCTGAAGCTTTCTTT.

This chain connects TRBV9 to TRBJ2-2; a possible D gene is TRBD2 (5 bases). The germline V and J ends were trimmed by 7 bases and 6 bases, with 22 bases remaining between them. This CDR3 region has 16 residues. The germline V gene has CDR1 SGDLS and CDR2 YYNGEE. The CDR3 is CASRRRESAVPGELFF. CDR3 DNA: TGTGCCAGCCGGCGTAGGGAGTCAGCCGTCCCCGGGGAGCTGTTTTTT.

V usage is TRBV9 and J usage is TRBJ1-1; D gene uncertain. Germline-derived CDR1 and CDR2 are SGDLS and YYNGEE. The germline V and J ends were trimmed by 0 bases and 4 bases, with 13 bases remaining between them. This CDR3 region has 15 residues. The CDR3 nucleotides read TGTGCCAGCAGCGTAGGGGAGGGAGTAGCCACTGAAGCTTTCTTT. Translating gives CASSVGEGVATEAFF. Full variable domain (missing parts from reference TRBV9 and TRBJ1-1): DSGVTQTPKHLITATGQRVTLRCSPRSGDLSVYWYQQSLDQGLQFLIQYYNGEERAKGNILERFSAQQFPDLHSELNLSSLELGDSALYFCASSVGEGVATEAFFGQGTRLTVV.

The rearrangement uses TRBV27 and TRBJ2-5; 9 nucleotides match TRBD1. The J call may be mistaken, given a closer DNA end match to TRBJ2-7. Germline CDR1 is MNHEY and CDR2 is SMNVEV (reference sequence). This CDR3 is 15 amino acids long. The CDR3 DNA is TGTGCCAGCAGTTTCCTCAGGACAGGGGTCGACGAGCAGTACTTC. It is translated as CASSFLRTGVDEQYF.

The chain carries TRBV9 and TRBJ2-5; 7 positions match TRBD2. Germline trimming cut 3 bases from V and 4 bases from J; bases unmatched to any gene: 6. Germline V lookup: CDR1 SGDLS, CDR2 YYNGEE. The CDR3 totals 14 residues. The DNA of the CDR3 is TGTGCCAGCAGCGCTCCCTGGGGGGGAGAGACCCAGTACTTC. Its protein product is CASSAPWGGETQYF.

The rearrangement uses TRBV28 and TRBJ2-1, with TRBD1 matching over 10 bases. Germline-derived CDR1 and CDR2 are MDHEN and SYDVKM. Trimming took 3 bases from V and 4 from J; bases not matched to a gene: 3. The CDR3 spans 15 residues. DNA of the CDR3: TGTGCCAGCAGTTTGAGGGACAGGGGATACAATGAGCAGTTCTTC. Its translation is CASSLRDRGYNEQFF.

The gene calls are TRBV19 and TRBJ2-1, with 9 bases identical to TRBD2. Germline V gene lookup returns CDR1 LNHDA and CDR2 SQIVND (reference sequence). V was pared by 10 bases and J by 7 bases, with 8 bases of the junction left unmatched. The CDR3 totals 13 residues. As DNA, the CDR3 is TGTGCCACCCGGACTAGCGCGCTGAATGAGCAGTTCTTC. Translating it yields CATRTSALNEQFF.

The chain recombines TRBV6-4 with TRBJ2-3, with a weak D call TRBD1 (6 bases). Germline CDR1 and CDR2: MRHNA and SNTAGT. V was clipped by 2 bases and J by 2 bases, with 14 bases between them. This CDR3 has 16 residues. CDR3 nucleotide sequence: TGTGCCAGCAGTGACAGAGGGAACAGGGCCACAGATACGCAGTATTTT. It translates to CASSDRGNRATDTQYF.

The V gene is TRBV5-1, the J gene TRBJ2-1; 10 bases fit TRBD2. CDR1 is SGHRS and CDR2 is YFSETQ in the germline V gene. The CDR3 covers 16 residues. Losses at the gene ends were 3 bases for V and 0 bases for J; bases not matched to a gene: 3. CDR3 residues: CASSSPSGSSYNEQFF. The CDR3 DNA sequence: TGCGCCAGCAGCTCTCCTAGCGGGAGCTCCTACAATGAGCAGTTCTTC.

The CDR3 region has the DNA TGTGCCAGCAGGCCCCCAGGATGGGGGGGTGAAAAACTGTTTTTT. Amino acid sequence: CASRPPGWGGEKLFF. The chain recombines TRBV28 with TRBJ1-4; possibly TRBD1 for D (5 bases). This CDR3 region has 15 residues. Trimming took 6 bases from V and 7 from J, leaving 18 bases between them. CDR1 MDHEN and CDR2 SYDVKM come from the germline V gene.

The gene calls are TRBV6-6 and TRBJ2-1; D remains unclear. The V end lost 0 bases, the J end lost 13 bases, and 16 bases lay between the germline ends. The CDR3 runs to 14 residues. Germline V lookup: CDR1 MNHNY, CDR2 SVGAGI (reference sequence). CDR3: CASSYSPRGPTQFF. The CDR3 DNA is TGTGCCAGCAGTTACTCTCCTAGAGGCCCGACTCAGTTCTTC.

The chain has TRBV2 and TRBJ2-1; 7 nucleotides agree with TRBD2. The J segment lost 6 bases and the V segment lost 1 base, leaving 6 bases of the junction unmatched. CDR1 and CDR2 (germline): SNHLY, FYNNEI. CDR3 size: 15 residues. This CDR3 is CASSEGLAGSNEQFF. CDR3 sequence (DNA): TGTGCCAGCAGTGAAGGACTAGCCGGGAGCAATGAGCAGTTCTTC.

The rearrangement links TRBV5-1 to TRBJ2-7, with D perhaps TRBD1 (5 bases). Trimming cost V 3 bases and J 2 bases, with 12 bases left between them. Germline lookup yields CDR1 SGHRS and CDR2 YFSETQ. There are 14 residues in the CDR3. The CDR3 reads CASSYLTETYEQYF. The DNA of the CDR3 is TGCGCCAGCAGCTACTTGACAGAGACCTACGAGCAGTACTTC. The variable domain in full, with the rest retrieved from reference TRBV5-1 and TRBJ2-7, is KAGVTQTPRYLIKTRGQQVTLSCSPISGHRSVSWYQQTPGQGLQFLFEYFSETQRNKGNFPGRFSGRQFSNSRSEMNVSTLELGDSALYLCASSYLTETYEQYFGPGTRLTVT.

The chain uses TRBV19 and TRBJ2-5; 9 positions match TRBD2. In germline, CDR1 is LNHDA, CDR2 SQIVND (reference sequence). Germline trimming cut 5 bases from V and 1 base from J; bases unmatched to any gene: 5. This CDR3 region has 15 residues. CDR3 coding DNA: TGTGCCAGTAGTTGGACTAGCGTACCCCAAGAGACCCAGTACTTC. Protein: CASSWTSVPQETQYF.

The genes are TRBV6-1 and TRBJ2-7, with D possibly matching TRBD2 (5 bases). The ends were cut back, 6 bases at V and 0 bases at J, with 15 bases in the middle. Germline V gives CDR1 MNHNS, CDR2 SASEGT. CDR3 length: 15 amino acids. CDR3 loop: CASREEQLSSYEQYF. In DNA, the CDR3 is TGTGCCAGCAGGGAGGAGCAATTGAGCTCCTACGAGCAGTACTTC.

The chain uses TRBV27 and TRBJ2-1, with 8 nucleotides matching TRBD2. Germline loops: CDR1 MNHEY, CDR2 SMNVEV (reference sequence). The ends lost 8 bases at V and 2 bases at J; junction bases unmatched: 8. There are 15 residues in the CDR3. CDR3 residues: CASSSGGAPYNEQFF. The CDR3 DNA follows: TGTGCCAGCTCCAGCGGGGGAGCCCCCTACAATGAGCAGTTCTTC.

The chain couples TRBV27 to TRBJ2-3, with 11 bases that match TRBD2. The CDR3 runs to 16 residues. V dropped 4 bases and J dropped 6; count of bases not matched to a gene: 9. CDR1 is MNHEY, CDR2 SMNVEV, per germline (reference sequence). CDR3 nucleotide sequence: TGTGCCAGCAGTTACCCCTTAGCGGGAGGGGGGGATACGCAGTATTTT. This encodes CASSYPLAGGGDTQYF.

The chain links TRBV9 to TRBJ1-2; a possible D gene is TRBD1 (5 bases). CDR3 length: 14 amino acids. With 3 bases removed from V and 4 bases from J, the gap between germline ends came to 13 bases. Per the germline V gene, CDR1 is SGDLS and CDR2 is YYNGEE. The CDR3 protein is CASSEGTSLYGYTF. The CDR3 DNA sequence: TGTGCCAGCAGCGAGGGGACTTCCCTCTATGGCTACACCTTC.

CDR3 in amino acids: CASSEAGHTEAFF. DNA of the CDR3: TGTGCCAGCAGTGAAGCGGGGCACACTGAAGCTTTCTTT. The J gene is TRBJ1-1, the V gene TRBV6-1; possibly TRBD1 for D (5 bases). V dropped 0 bases and J dropped 3 bases, with 5 bases sitting between them. The CDR3 extends over 13 amino acids. CDR1 and CDR2 from the germline V gene are MNHNS and SASEGT.

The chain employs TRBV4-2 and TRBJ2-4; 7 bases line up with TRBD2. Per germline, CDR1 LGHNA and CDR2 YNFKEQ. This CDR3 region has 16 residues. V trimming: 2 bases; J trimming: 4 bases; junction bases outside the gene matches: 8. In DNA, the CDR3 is TGTGCCAGCAGCCAACCTGTCGGGGGAGGGAAAAACATTCAGTACTTC. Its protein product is CASSQPVGGGKNIQYF.